The rows below give T cell receptor beta chains drawn from one sample of a study of CD8 T cells in ankylosing spondylitis. Using its own MiXCR run on the 5' RACE reads, TCRdb lists one record per CDR3 protein. The sample lists under 300,000 distinct CDR3 sequences, more than 9% occurring once. The sequencing sample was made of blood, either unsorted or a sorted T cell fraction (not recorded which). The receptor source for this set is a male donor with ankylosing spondylitis or in good health (not recorded which). Both conserved end residues are part of each CDR3. A D gene is named only where the DNA matches it firmly. Size is stated for part of the rows, as once, few or many counts, or as a class when the clone is expanded.

J | D | V | size | CDR3 | DNA
TRBJ2-1 | TRBD2 | TRBV4-1 | NA | CASSQDLELAGRGDEQFF | TGCGCCAGCAGCCAAGATTTGGAGCTAGCGGGGAGGGGCGATGAGCAGTTCTTC
TRBJ2-3 | NA | TRBV5-1 | many | CASSLPTEVDTQYF | TGCGCCAGCAGCTTGCCCACAGAGGTAGATACGCAGTATTTT
TRBJ2-3 | NA | TRBV11-2 | NA | CVSSLRDTQYF | TGTGTCAGCAGCTTGAGGGATACGCAGTATTTT
TRBJ2-5 | NA | TRBV6-5 | many | CASSYARTARGETQYF | TGTGCCAGCAGTTACGCACGGACCGCTCGGGGTGAGACCCAGTACTTC
TRBJ1-6 | NA | TRBV4-1 | few | CASAQGGGYSPLHF | TGCGCCAGCGCACAGGGAGGGGGATACTCACCCCTCCACTTT
TRBJ1-4 | NA | TRBV5-1 | many | CASSLEGVNEKLFF | TGCGCCAGCAGCTTGGAAGGGGTTAATGAAAAACTGTTTTTT
TRBJ2-7 | TRBD2 | TRBV7-2 | many | CASSLQSGRASYEQYF | TGTGCCAGCAGCTTACAGAGCGGGAGGGCCTCCTACGAGCAGTACTTC
TRBJ1-1 | NA | TRBV3-1 | many | CASSQGLRVKAFF | TGTGCCAGCAGCCAAGGGCTCAGGGTAAAAGCTTTCTTT
TRBJ1-2 | NA | TRBV2 | many | CASSSGLGNYGYTF | TGTGCCAGCAGTTCGGGACTTGGCAACTATGGCTACACCTTC
TRBJ1-1 | TRBD1 | TRBV4-2 | NA | CVSSQGTGRNTEAFF | TGTGTCAGCAGCCAAGGGACAGGTAGAAACACTGAAGCTTTCTTT
TRBJ1-2 | NA | TRBV7-9 | few | CASSFLAGADHYGYTF | TGTGCCAGCAGCTTTTTGGCCGGGGCCGACCACTATGGCTACACCTTC
TRBJ2-3 | TRBD2 | TRBV20-1 | NA | CSAREASGSTDTQYF | TGCAGTGCTAGAGAGGCTAGCGGGAGCACAGATACGCAGTATTTT
TRBJ2-6 | NA | TRBV30 | many | CAWSTGFSGANVLTF | TGTGCCTGGAGCACAGGGTTCTCCGGGGCCAACGTCCTGACTTTC
TRBJ2-5 | NA | TRBV4-1 | NA | CASSYQEGETQYF | TGCGCCAGCAGCTATCAGGAAGGGGAGACCCAGTACTTC
TRBJ1-1 | NA | TRBV7-9 | many | CASTLSPGTEAFF | TGTGCCAGCACCTTATCTCCGGGGACAGAAGCTTTCTTT
TRBJ2-1 | TRBD2 | TRBV5-1 | many | CASSPFGTSGNNEQFF | TGCGCCAGCAGCCCCTTTGGGACTAGCGGGAACAATGAGCAGTTCTTC
TRBJ2-3 | TRBD2 | TRBV2 | many | CASSLAGGLSDTQYF | TGTGCCAGCTCTCTAGCGGGAGGCCTCTCAGATACGCAGTATTTT
TRBJ2-5 | NA | TRBV6-2/TRBV6-3 | many | CASSYSAGDQETQYF | TGTGCCAGCAGTTATTCGGCAGGCGACCAAGAGACCCAGTACTTC
TRBJ2-7 | NA | TRBV12-2 | few | CASRLQTSGYYEQYF | TGTGCAAGTCGCTTACAAACTAGCGGGTACTACGAGCAGTACTTC
TRBJ2-2 | NA | TRBV25-1 | many | CASSDSTQGRSGELFF | TGTGCCAGCAGTGATTCCACCCAAGGGAGGTCCGGGGAGCTGTTTTTT
TRBJ1-2 | NA | TRBV12-3/TRBV12-4 | NA | CASSFLNPGDGYTF | TGTGCCAGCAGTTTTCTCAACCCAGGGGATGGCTACACCTTC
TRBJ1-4 | TRBD1 | TRBV25-1 | many | CASSPQSGDRAGRATNEKLFF | TGTGCCAGCAGTCCCCAGAGTGGGGACAGGGCCGGTCGAGCGACTAATGAAAAACTGTTTTTT
TRBJ2-7 | NA | TRBV20-1 | many | CSGPLPGDRYEQYF | TGCAGTGGCCCATTACCGGGAGACAGGTACGAGCAGTACTTC
TRBJ2-3 | NA | TRBV7-2 | NA | CASTSGVAKRDTQYF | TGTGCCAGCACCTCCGGGGTCGCCAAGAGGGATACGCAGTATTTT
TRBJ2-7 | NA | TRBV7-2 | few | CASSLAGIQIEQYF | TGTGCCAGCAGCTTAGCAGGCATACAAATCGAGCAGTACTTC
TRBJ2-1 | TRBD2 | TRBV12-3/TRBV12-4 | many | CASSPPSSGHNEQFF | TGTGCCAGCAGTCCCCCATCTAGCGGGCACAATGAGCAGTTCTTC
TRBJ2-3 | NA | TRBV11-3 | few | CASSLDPRDDTQYF | TGTGCCAGCAGCTTAGATCCCAGGGACGATACGCAGTATTTT